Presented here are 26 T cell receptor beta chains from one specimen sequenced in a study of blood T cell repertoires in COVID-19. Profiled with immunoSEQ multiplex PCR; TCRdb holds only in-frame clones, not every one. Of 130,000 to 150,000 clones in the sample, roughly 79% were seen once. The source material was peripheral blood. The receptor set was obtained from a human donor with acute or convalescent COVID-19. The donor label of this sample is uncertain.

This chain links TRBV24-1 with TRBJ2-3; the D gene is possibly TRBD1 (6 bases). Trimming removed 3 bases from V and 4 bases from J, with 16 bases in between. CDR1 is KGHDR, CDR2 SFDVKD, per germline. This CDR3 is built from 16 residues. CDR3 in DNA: TGTGCCACCAGTGATACAGGGAAGATCGGCGCAGATACGCAGTATTTT. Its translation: CATSDTGKIGADTQYF.

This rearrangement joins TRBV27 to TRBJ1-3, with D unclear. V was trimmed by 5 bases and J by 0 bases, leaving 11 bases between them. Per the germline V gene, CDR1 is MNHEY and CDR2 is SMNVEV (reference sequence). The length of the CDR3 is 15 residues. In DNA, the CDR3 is TGTGCCAGCAGTCCGGGGTCCCCCTCTGGAAACACCATATATTTT. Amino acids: CASSPGSPSGNTIYF.

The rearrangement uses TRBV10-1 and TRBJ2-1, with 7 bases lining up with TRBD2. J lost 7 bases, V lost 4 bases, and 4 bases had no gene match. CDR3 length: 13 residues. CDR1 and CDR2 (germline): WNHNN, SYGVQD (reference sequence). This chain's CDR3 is CASSVSGRNEQFF. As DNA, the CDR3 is TGCGCCAGCAGTGTGTCCGGGAGGAATGAGCAGTTCTTC.

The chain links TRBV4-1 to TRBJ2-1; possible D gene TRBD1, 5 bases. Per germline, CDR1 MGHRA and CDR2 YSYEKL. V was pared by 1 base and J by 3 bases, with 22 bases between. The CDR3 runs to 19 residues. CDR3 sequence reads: CASSQVFIDLDSFYNEQFF. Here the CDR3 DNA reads TGCGCCAGCAGCCAAGTCTTCATTGACTTAGACAGCTTCTACAATGAGCAGTTCTTC.

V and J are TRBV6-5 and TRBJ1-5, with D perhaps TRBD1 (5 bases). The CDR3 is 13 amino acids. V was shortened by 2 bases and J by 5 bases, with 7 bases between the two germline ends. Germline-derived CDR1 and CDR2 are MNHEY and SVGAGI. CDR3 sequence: CASSYTGDQPQHF. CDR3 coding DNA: TGTGCCAGCAGTTACACGGGGGATCAGCCCCAGCATTTT.

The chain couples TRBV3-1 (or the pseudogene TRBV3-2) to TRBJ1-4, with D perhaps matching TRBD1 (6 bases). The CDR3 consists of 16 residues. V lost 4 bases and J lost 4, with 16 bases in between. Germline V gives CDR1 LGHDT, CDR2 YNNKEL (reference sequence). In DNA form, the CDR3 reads TGTGCCAGCAGCCCCCGTCAGACAGGCTATAATGAAAAACTGTTTTTT. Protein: CASSPRQTGYNEKLFF.

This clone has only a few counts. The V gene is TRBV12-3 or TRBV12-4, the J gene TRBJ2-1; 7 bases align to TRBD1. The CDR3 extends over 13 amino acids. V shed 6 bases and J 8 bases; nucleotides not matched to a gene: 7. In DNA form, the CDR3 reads TGTGCCAGCAGGGGGACAGTGGGGCATGAGCAGTTCTTC. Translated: CASRGTVGHEQFF.

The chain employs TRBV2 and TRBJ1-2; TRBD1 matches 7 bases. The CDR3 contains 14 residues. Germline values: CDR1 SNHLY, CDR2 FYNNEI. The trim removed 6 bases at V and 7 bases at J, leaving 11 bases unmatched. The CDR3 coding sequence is TGTGCCAGCAGACGACAGGGCGTTTCAGGTGGCTACACCTTC. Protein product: CASRRQGVSGGYTF.

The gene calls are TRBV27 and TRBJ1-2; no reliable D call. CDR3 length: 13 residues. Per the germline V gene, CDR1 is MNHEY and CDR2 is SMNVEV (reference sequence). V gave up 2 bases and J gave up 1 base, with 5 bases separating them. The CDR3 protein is CASSLNSNYGYTF. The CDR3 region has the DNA TGTGCCAGCAGTTTAAACAGTAACTATGGCTACACCTTC.

The CDR3 DNA is TGTGCCAGCAGTTTATGGGACAGAACTAGCACAGATACGCAGTATTTT. Residues: CASSLWDRTSTDTQYF. The chain has TRBV28 and TRBJ2-3; tentative D call: TRBD1 (6 bases). This CDR3 region has 16 residues. Per the germline V gene, CDR1 is MDHEN and CDR2 is SYDVKM. V was trimmed by 0 bases and J by 0 bases, leaving 10 bases between them.

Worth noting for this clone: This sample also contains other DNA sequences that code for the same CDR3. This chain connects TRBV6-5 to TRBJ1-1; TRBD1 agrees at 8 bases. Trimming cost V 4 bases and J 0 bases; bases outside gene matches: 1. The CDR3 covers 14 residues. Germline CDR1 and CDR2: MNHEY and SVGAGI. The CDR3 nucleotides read TGTGCCAGCAGTTGGGACAGGTTGAACACTGAAGCTTTCTTT. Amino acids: CASSWDRLNTEAFF.

This chain's CDR3 is CASSLTGGNEKLFF. The CDR3 nucleotides are TGTGCCAGCAGCCTAACAGGGGGTAATGAAAAACTGTTTTTT. The chain employs TRBV6-6 and TRBJ1-4, with 8 bases identical to TRBD1. This CDR3 is 14 amino acids long. Per germline, CDR1 MNHNY and CDR2 SVGAGI (reference sequence). V lost 6 bases to trimming and J lost 4 bases; unmatched junction nucleotides: 4.

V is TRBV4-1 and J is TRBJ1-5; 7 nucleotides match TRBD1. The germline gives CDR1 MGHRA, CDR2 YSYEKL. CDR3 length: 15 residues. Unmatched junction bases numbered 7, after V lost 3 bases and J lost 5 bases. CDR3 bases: TGCGCCAGCAGCCATATAGGGGGCGCTTATCAGCCCCAGCATTTT. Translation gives CASSHIGGAYQPQHF.

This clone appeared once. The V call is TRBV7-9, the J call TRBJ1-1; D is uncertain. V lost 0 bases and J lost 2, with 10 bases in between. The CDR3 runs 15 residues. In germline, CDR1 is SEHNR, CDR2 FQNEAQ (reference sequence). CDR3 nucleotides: TGTGCCAGCAGCTTAGCCTTTGGAGGCAACACTGAAGCTTTCTTT. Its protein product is CASSLAFGGNTEAFF.

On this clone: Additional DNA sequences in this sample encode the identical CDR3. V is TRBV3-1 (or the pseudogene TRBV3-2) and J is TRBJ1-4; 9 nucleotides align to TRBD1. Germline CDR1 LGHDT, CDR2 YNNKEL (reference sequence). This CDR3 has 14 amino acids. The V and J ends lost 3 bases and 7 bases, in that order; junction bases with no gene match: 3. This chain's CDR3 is CASSQGQGAEKLFF. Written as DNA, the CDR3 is TGTGCCAGCAGCCAGGGACAGGGAGCTGAAAAACTGTTTTTT.

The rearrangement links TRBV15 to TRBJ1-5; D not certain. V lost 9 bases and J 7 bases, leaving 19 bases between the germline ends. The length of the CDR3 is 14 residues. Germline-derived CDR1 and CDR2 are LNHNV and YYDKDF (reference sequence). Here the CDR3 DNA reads TGTGCCACAAAAACCGGGTCCACCGGGCAGCCCCAGCATTTT. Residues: CATKTGSTGQPQHF.

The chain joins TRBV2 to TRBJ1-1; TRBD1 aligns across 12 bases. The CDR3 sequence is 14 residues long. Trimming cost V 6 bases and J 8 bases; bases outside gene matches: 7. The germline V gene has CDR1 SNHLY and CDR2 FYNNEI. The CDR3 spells CASSVEGQGAEAFF. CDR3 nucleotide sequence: TGTGCCAGCAGCGTAGAGGGACAGGGGGCAGAAGCTTTCTTT.

The CDR3 region has the DNA TGCGCCAGCACAGAGAGGGAGGGACAGGGGCAATGGGGCTACACCTTC. As protein: CASTEREGQGQWGYTF. This rearrangement joins TRBV4-1 to TRBJ1-2; 10 nucleotides match TRBD1. The CDR3 has 16 amino acids. V shed 7 bases, J shed 8 bases, and the junction held 16 bases outside the gene matches. CDR1 is MGHRA and CDR2 is YSYEKL in the germline V gene.

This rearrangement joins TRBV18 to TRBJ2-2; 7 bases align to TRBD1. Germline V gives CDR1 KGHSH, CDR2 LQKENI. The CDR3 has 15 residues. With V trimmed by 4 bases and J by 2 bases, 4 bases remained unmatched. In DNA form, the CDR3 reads TGTGCCAGCTCACTAAACAGGGGTAACACCGGGGAGCTGTTTTTT. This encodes CASSLNRGNTGELFF.

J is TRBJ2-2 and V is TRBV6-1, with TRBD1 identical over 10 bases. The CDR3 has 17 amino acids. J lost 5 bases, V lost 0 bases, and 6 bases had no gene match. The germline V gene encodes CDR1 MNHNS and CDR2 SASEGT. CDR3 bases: TGTGCCAGCAGTGAAGCGTGGGGGACAGGGGAGACCGGGGAGCTGTTTTTT. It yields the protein CASSEAWGTGETGELFF.

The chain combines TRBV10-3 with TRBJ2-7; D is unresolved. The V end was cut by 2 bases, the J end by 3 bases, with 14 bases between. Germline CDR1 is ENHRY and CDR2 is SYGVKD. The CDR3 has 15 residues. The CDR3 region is CAISEPRTTNYEQYF. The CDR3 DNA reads TGTGCCATCAGTGAGCCCAGAACCACAAACTACGAGCAGTACTTC.

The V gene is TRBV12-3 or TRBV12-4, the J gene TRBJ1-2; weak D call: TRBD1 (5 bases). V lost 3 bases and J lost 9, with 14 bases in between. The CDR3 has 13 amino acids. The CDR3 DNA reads TGTGCCAGCAGTTTCCGACAGTTCCAAAGCTACACCTTC. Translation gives CASSFRQFQSYTF.

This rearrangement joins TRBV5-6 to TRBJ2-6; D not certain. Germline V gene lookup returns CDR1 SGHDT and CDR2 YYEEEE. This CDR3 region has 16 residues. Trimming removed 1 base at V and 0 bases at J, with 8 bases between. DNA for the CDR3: TGTGCCAGCAGCTTGATTGAGCTCTCTGGGGCCAACGTCCTGACTTTC. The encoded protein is CASSLIELSGANVLTF.

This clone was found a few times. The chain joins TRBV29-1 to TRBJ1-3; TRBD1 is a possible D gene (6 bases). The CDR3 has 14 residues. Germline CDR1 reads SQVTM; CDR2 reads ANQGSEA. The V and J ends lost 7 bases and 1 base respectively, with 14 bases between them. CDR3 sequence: CSADPGQSGNTIYF. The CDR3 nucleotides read TGCAGCGCAGACCCGGGACAATCTGGAAACACCATATATTTT.

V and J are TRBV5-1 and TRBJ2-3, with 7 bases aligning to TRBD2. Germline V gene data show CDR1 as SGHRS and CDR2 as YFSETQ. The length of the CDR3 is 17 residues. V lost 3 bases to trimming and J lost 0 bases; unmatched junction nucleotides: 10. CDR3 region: CASSSRPSGSSTDTQYF. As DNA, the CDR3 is TGCGCCAGCAGCTCACGGCCTAGCGGATCTAGCACAGATACGCAGTATTTT.

CDR3 nucleotides: TGTGCCAGCTCACCAGACCGACAGGGCTCCGGGGAGCTGTTTTTT. Translation gives CASSPDRQGSGELFF. This chain joins TRBV18 and TRBJ2-2, with 7 bases lining up with TRBD1. J gave up 6 bases and V 2 bases, and 6 bases lay outside the gene matches. Germline V gene data show CDR1 as KGHSH and CDR2 as LQKENI. The CDR3 consists of 15 residues.